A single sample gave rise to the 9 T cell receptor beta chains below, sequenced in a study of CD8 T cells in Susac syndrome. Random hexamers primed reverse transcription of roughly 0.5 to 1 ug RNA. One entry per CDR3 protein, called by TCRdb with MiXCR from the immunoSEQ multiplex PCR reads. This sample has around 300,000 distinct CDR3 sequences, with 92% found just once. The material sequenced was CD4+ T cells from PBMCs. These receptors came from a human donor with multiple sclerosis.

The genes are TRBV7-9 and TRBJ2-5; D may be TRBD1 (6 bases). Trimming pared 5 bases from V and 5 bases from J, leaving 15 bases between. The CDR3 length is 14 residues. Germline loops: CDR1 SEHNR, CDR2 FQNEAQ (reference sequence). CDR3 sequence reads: CASSRQGKGETQYF. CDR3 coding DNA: TGTGCCAGCAGCCGTCAGGGGAAGGGGGAGACCCAGTACTTC. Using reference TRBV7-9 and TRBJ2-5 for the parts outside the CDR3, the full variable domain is DTGVSQNPRHKITKRGQNVTFRCDPISEHNRLYWYRQTLGQGPEFLTYFQNEAQLEKSRLLSDRFSAERPKGSFSTLEIQRTEQGDSAMYLCASSRQGKGETQYFGPGTRLLVL.

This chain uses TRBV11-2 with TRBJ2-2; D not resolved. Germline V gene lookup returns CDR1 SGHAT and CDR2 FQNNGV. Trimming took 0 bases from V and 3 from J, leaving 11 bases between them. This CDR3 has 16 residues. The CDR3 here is CASSLDQPTHTGELFF. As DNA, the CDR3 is TGTGCCAGCAGCTTAGATCAGCCGACCCACACCGGGGAGCTGTTTTTT.

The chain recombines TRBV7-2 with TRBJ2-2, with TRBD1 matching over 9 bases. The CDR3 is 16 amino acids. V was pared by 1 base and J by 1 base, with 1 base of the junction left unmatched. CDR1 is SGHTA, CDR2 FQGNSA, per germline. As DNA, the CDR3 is TGTGCCAGCAGCTTAGGGGGACAGGGGAACACCGGGGAGCTGTTTTTT. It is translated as CASSLGGQGNTGELFF.

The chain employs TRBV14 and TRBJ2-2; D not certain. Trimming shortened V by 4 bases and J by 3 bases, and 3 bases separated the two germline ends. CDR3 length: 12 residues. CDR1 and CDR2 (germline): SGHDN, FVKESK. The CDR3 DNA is TGTGCCAGCAGCCGACACACCGGGGAGCTGTTTTTT. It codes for CASSRHTGELFF.

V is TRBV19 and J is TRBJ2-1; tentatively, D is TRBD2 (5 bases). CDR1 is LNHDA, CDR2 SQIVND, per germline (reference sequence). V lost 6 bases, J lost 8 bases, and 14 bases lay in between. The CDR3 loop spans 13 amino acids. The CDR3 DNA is TGTGCCAGTAGATCCCTGGGTAGCGATGAGCAGTTCTTC. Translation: CASRSLGSDEQFF.

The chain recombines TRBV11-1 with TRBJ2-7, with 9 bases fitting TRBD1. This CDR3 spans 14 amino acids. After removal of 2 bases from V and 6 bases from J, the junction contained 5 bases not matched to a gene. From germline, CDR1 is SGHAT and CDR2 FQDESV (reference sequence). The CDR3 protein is CASSLRRDRAEQYF. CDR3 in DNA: TGTGCCAGCAGCTTACGACGGGACAGGGCCGAGCAGTACTTC.

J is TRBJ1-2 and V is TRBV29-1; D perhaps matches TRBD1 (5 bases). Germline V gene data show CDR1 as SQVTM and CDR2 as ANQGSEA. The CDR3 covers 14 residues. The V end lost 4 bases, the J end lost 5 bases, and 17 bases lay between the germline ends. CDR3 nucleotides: TGCAGCGTTGCGGGGCAGATGATAGGATATGGCTACACCTTC. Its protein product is CSVAGQMIGYGYTF.

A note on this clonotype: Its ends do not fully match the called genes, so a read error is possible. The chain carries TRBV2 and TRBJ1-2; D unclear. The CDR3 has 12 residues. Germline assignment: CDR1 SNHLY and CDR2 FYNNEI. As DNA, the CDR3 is TGTGCCAGCAGGACGAGGGTCTCTGGCAACACCTTC. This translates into CASRTRVSGNTF.

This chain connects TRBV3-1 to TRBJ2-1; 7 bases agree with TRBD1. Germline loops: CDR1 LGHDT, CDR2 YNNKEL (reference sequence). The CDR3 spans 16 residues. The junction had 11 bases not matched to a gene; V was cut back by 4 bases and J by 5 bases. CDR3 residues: CASSLMGRGRNNEQFF. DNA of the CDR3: TGTGCCAGCAGCCTCATGGGCAGGGGGAGAAACAATGAGCAGTTCTTC.